The following is a T cell receptor (beta chain) sequence with its context. The antigen is not known. Germline assignment: CDR1 LNHDA and CDR2 SQIVND (reference sequence). This CDR3 is 14 amino acids long. V was pared by 3 bases and J by 8 bases, with 14 bases between. These data come from a study of T cell responses to AZD1222 COVID-19 vaccine. Study outcomes and limitations: Breadth and depth of Spike-specific TCRs rose after two AZD1222 doses. Spike was spanned by vaccine-associated CD4 TCRs, which were dominant at 160-218 and 743-854.

The protocol was immunoSEQ multiplex PCR, while the TCRdb copy is restricted to in-frame clones and leaves out a portion. The profile covers about 150,000 clones, with about 91% appearing a single time and roughly 2% taken by the ten largest. This clonotype was obtained from an adult in good health. Sequencing was performed on peripheral blood, taken on day 0 of AZD1222 vaccination. The chain has TRBV19 and TRBJ2-4, with D perhaps TRBD2 (6 bases). Here the CDR3 reads CASSIGSPFDIQYF. CDR3 nucleotide sequence: TGTGCCAGTAGTATCGGGAGTCCCTTTGACATTCAGTACTTC.